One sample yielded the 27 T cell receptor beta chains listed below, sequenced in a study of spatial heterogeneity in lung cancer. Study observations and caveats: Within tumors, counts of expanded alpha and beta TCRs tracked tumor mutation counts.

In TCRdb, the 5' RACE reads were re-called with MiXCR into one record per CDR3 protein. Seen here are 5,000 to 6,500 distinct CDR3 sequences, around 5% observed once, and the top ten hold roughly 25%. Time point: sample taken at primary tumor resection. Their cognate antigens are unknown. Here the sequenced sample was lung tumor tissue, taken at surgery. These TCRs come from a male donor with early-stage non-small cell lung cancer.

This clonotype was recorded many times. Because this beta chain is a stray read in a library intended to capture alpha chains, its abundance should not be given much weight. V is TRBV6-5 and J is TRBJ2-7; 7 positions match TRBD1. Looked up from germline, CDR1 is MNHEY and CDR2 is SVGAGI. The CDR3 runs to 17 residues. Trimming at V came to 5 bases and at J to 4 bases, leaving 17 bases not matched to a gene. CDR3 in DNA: TGTGCCAGCAGTCAGACAGGGAGACGAAGCCTAACGTACGAGCAGTACTTC. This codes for CASSQTGRRSLTYEQYF.

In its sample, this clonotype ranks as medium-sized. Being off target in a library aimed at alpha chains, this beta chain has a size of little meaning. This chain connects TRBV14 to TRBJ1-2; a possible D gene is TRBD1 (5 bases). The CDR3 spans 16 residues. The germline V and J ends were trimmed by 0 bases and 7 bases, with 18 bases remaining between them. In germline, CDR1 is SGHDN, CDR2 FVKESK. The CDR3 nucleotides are TGTGCCAGCAGCCAAGATTCGTGGGGGGGAGTGAGTGGCTACACCTTC. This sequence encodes CASSQDSWGGVSGYTF.

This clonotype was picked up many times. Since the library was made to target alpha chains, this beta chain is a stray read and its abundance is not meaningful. The CDR3 sequence: CASVPSGTNTGELFF. The CDR3, as DNA: TGCGCCAGCGTCCCTAGCGGGACCAACACCGGGGAGCTGTTTTTT. The chain uses TRBV5-1 and TRBJ2-2; the match to TRBD2 covers 9 bases. Germline CDR1 and CDR2: SGHRS and YFSETQ. The CDR3 has 15 amino acids. The V gene end was trimmed by 7 bases and the J gene end by 2 bases; junction bases not matched to a gene: 6.

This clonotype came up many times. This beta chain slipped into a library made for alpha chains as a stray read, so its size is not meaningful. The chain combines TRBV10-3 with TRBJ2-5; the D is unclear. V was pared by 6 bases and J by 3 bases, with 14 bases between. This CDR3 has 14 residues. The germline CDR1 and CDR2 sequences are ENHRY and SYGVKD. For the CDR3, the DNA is TGTGCCATCAGGAAAAATGATCGGGAAGAGACCCAGTACTTC. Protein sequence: CAIRKNDREETQYF.

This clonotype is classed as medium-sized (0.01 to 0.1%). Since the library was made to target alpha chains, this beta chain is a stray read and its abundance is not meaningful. The DNA of the CDR3 is TGTGCCAGCAGTGCGGACAGGGTAGGACTGTTTTTT. Amino acid sequence: CASSADRVGLFF. The chain has TRBV6-1 and TRBJ1-4; TRBD1 aligns across 8 bases. Germline V CDR1 and CDR2: MNHNS, SASEGT. V dropped 4 bases and J dropped 13; count of bases not matched to a gene: 5. The CDR3 spans 12 residues.

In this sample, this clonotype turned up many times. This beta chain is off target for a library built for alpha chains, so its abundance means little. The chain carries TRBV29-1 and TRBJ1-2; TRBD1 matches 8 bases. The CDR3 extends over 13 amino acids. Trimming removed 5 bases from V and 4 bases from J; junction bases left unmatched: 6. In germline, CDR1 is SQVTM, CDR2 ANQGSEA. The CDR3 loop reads CSVSRGQGYGYTF. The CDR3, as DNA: TGCAGCGTTTCCAGGGGGCAAGGCTATGGCTACACCTTC.

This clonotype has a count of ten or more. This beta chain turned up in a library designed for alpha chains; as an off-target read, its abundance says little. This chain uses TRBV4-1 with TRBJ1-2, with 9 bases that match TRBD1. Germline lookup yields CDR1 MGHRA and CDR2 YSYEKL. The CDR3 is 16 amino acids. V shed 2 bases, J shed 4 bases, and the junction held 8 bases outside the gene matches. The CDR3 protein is CASSQQPRTGVYGYTF. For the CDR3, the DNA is TGCGCCAGCAGCCAACAACCAAGGACAGGGGTCTATGGCTACACCTTC.

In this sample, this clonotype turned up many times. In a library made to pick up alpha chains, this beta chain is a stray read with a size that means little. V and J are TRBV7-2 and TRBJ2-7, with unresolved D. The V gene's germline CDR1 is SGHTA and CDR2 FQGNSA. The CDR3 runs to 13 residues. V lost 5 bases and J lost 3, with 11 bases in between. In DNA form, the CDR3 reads TGTGCCAGCAGCCCGCACAGAGTCTACGAGCAGTACTTC. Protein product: CASSPHRVYEQYF.

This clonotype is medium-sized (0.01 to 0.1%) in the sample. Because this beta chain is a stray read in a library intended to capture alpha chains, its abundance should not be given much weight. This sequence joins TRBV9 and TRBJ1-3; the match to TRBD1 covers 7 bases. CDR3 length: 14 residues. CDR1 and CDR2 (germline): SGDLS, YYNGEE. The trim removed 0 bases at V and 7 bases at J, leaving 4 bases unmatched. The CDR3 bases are TGTGCCAGCAGCGTAGGGACAGGAGGGAACACCATATATTTT. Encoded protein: CASSVGTGGNTIYF.

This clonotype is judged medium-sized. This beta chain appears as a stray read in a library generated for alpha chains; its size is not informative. In DNA, the CDR3 is TGTGCCAGCAGCTTAGACGTCGGGCTACCCTACAATGAGCAGTTCTTC. It encodes CASSLDVGLPYNEQFF. The genes are TRBV11-2 and TRBJ2-1; no firm D call. Germline CDR1 reads SGHAT; CDR2 reads FQNNGV. This CDR3 comprises 16 residues. V was clipped by 0 bases and J by 2 bases, with 11 bases between them.

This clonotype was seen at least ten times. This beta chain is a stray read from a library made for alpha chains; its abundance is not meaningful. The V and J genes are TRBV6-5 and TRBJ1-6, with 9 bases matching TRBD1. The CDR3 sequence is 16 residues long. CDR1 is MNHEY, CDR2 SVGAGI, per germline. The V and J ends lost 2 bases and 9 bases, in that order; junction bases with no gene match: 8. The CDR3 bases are TGTGCCAGCAGTTACCAGACAGGGGGTGTGGGTTCACCCCTCCACTTT. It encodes CASSYQTGGVGSPLHF.

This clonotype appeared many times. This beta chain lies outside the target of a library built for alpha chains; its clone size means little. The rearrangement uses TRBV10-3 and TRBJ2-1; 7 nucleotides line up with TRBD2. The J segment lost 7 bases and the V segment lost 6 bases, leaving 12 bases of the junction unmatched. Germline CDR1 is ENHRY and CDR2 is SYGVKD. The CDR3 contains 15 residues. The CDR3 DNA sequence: TGTGCCATCAGCACACTAGCGCCACCAAGGAATGAGCAGTTCTTC. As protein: CAISTLAPPRNEQFF.

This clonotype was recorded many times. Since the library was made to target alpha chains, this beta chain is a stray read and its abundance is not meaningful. The CDR3 here is CASSYWDRDNSPLHF. The DNA of the CDR3 is TGTGCCAGCAGCTATTGGGACAGAGATAATTCACCCCTCCACTTT. The chain has TRBV7-8 and TRBJ1-6; 7 bases line up with TRBD1. This CDR3 has 15 residues. Germline CDR1 SGHVS, CDR2 FQNEAQ. Trimming removed 4 bases from V and 5 bases from J; junction bases left unmatched: 5.

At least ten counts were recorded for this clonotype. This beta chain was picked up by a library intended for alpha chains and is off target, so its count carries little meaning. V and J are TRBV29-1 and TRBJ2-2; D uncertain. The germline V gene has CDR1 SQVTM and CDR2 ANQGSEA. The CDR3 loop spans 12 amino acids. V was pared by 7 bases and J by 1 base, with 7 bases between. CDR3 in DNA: TGCAGCGAAACTCAGAACACCGGGGAGCTGTTTTTT. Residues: CSETQNTGELFF.

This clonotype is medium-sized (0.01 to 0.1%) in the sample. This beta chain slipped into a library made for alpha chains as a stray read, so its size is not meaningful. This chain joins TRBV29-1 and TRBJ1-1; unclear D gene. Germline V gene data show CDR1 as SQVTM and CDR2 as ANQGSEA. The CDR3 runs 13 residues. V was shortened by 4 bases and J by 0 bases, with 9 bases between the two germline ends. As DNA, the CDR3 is TGCAGCGTTGCACGCCACATGAACACTGAAGCTTTCTTT. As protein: CSVARHMNTEAFF.

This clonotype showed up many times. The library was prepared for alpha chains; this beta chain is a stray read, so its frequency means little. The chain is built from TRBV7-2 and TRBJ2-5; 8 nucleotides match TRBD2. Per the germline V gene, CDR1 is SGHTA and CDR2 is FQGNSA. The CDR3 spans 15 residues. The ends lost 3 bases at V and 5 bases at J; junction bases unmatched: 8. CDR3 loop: CASSFGAGDGETQYF. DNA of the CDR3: TGTGCCAGCAGCTTTGGAGCGGGAGATGGGGAGACCCAGTACTTC.

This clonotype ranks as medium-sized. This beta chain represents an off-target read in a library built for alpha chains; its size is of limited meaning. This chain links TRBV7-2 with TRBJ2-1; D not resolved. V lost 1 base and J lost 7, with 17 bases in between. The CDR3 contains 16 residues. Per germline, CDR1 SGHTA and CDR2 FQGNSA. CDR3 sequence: CASSLVPERALNEQFF. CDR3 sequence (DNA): TGTGCCAGCAGCTTAGTCCCGGAAAGAGCTCTAAATGAGCAGTTCTTC.

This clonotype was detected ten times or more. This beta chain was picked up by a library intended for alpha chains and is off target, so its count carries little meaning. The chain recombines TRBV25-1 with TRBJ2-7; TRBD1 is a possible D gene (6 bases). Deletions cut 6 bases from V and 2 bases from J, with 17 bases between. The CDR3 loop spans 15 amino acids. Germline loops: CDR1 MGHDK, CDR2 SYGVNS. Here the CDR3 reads CASRASGAGTYEQYF. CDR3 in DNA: TGTGCCAGCAGGGCATCAGGGGCAGGGACCTACGAGCAGTACTTC.

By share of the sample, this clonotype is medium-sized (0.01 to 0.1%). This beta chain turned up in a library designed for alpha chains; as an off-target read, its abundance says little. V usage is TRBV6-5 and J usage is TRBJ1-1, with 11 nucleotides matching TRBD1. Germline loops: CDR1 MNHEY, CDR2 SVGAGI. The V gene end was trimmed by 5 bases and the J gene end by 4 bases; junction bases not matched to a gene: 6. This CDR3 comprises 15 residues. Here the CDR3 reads CASSRDRGEGTEAFF. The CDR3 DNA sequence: TGTGCCAGCAGTCGGGACAGGGGGGAAGGCACTGAAGCTTTCTTT.

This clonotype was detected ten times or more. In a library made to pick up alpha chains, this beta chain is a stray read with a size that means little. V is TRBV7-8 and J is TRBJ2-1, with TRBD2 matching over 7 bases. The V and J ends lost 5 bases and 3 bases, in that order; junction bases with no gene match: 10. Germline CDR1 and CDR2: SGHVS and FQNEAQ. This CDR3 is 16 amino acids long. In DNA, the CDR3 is TGTGCCAGCAGCCCCTACCGAGGCGGGGGCTACAATGAGCAGTTCTTC. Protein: CASSPYRGGGYNEQFF.

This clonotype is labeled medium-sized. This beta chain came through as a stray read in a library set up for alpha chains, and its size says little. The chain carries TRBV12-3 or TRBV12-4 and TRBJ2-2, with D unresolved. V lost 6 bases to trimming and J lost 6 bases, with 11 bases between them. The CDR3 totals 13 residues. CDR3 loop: CASRPVGPGELFF. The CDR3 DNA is TGTGCCAGCAGGCCAGTGGGTCCCGGGGAGCTGTTTTTT.

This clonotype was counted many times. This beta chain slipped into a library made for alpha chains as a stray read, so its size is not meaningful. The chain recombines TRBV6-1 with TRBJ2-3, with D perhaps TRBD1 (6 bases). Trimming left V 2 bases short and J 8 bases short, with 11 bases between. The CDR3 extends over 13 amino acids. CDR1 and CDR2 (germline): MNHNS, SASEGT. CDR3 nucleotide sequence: TGTGCCAGCAGTGAACAAGGACAGAGTACGCAGTATTTT. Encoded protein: CASSEQGQSTQYF.

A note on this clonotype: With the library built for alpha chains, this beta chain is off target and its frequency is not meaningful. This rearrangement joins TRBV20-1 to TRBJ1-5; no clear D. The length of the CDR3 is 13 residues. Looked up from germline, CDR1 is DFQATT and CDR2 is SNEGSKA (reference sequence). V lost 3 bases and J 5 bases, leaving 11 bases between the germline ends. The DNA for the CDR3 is TGCAGTGCTAGGGCCAGGATCTATCAGCCCCAGCATTTT. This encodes CSARARIYQPQHF.

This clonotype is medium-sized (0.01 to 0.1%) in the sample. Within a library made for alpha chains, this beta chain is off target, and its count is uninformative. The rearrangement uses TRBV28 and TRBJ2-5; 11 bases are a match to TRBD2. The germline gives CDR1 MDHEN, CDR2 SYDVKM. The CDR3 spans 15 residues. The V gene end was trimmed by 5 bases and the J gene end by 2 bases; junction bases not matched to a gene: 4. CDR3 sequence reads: CASSPTSGIQETQYF. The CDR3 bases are TGTGCCAGCAGTCCGACTAGCGGGATTCAAGAGACCCAGTACTTC.

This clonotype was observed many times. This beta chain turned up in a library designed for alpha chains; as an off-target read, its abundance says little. The CDR3 here is CASSPGQINSPLHF. The CDR3 DNA reads TGTGCCAGCAGTCCCGGGCAGATTAATTCACCCCTCCACTTT. V is TRBV7-6 and J is TRBJ1-6; D gene unclear. CDR1 is SGHVS and CDR2 is FNYEAQ in the germline V gene. The V gene lost 6 bases and the J gene lost 6 bases, with 12 bases spanning the gap. CDR3 length: 14 amino acids.

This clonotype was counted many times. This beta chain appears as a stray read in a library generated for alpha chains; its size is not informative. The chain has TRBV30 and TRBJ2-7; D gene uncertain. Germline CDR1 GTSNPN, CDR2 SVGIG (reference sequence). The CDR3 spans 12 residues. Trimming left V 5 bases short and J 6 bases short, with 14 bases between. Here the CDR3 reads CAWAQSLGEQYF. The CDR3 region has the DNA TGTGCCTGGGCACAGTCCCTCGGCGAGCAGTACTTC. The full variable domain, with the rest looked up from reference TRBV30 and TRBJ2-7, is SQTIHQWPATLVQPVGSPLSLECTVEGTSNPNLYWYRQAAGRGLQLLFYSVGIGQISSEVPQNLSASRPQDRQFILSSKKLLLSDSGFYLCAWAQSLGEQYFGPGTRLTVT.

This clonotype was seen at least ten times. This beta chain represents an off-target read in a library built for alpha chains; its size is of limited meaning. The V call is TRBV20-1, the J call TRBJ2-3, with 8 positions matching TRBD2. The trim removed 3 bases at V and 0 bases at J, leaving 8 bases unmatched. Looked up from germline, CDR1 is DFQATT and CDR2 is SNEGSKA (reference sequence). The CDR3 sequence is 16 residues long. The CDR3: CSASLPSGHSTDTQYF. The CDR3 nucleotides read TGCAGTGCTAGTTTGCCTAGCGGGCATAGCACAGATACGCAGTATTTT.